The 27 T cell receptor beta chains below were found in one sample sequenced in a study of blood T cells in healthy people across ages. A second PCR of roughly 6 to 12 cycles used a sample-barcoded 5' primer and a J-beta primer mix. TCRdb re-analysed the 5' RACE reads in MiXCR, keeping a single row per CDR3 protein. The table records roughly 1,100,000 distinct CDR3 sequences, around 25% of them present only once. These data were also reused for a study on T cells of mothers and their children.

The sample taken for sequencing was blood. These receptors came from a girl between 2 and 10 years old in good health.

This rearrangement joins TRBV7-2 to TRBJ2-4; D not certain. The CDR3 is 12 residues long. Germline V gene data show CDR1 as SGHTA and CDR2 as FQGNSA. The V end lost 5 bases, the J end lost 8 bases, and 10 bases lay between the germline ends. The CDR3 protein is CASSLNQDIQYF. The CDR3 DNA reads TGTGCCAGCAGCCTTAACCAAGACATTCAGTACTTC. Full variable domain (remainder filled in from reference TRBV7-2 and TRBJ2-4): GAGVSQSPSNKVTEKGKDVELRCDPISGHTALYWYRQSLGQGLEFLIYFQGNSAPDKSGLPSDRFSAERTGGSVSTLTIQRTQQEDSAVYLCASSLNQDIQYFGAGTRLSVL.

DNA for the CDR3: TGTGCCAGCCCGGGTCTGTCCTACAATGAGCAGTTCTTC. It yields the protein CASPGLSYNEQFF. The chain links TRBV7-6 to TRBJ2-1; no clear D gene. This CDR3 is 13 amino acids long. Germline values: CDR1 SGHVS, CDR2 FNYEAQ. V lost 8 bases, J lost 1 base, and 9 bases lay in between.

The V gene is TRBV29-1, the J gene TRBJ2-1; tentatively, D is TRBD1 (6 bases). The CDR3 covers 18 residues. Trimming stripped 7 bases from V and 8 bases from J, with 33 bases between. Germline V gene data show CDR1 as SQVTM and CDR2 as ANQGSEA. Here the CDR3 DNA reads TGCAGCGCGGAACGAGACCCAAGGGACAAAATAACAATGTATGAGCAGTTCTTC. This gives the protein CSAERDPRDKITMYEQFF.

This clonotype was observed a handful of times. V is TRBV12-3 or TRBV12-4 and J is TRBJ2-5, with D unclear. The J call is in doubt because the DNA end fits TRBJ2-1 better. There are 14 residues in the CDR3. CDR3: CASSFNLEANEQFF. The CDR3, as DNA: TGTGCCAGCAGTTTCAATCTTGAGGCCAATGAGCAGTTCTTC.

For the CDR3, the DNA is TGTGCCAGCAGTTTAGCCGGACTAGCGGGGGCCCCTCTCTCCTACGAGCAGTACTTC. This codes for CASSLAGLAGAPLSYEQYF. The chain joins TRBV12-3 or TRBV12-4 to TRBJ2-7, with 13 bases aligning to TRBD2. With V trimmed by 0 bases and J by 0 bases, 8 bases remained unmatched. The CDR3 extends over 19 amino acids.

This clonotype was seen a few times. The chain couples TRBV5-1 to TRBJ2-2; 8 bases are a match to TRBD1. Germline V lookup: CDR1 SGHRS, CDR2 YFSETQ. V dropped 6 bases and J dropped 4; count of bases not matched to a gene: 11. This CDR3 is built from 16 residues. This CDR3 is CASKARQGQLTGELFF. CDR3 DNA: TGCGCCAGCAAGGCTCGACAGGGGCAACTCACCGGGGAGCTGTTTTTT. The entire variable domain, with the rest obtained from reference TRBV5-1 and TRBJ2-2, is as follows: KAGVTQTPRYLIKTRGQQVTLSCSPISGHRSVSWYQQTPGQGLQFLFEYFSETQRNKGNFPGRFSGRQFSNSRSEMNVSTLELGDSALYLCASKARQGQLTGELFFGEGSRLTVL.

This clonotype was counted ten times or more. The rearrangement links TRBV28 to TRBJ2-5; 9 nucleotides align to TRBD1. With 6 bases clipped from V and 4 bases from J, the junction kept 3 bases outside the gene matches. This CDR3 region has 13 residues. Germline V gene lookup returns CDR1 MDHEN and CDR2 SYDVKM. The CDR3 coding sequence is TGTGCCAGCAGCTCGGACAGGGGAGAGACCCAGTACTTC. This sequence encodes CASSSDRGETQYF.

V and J are TRBV28 and TRBJ1-2; the D gene is possibly TRBD1 (5 bases). Germline V gives CDR1 MDHEN, CDR2 SYDVKM. Trimming removed 4 bases at V and 3 bases at J, with 9 bases between. The CDR3 sequence is 13 residues long. This CDR3 is CASSSTVYYGYTF. The CDR3 nucleotides read TGTGCCAGCAGTTCGACAGTTTACTATGGCTACACCTTC.

The table lists this clonotype with a few counts. The rearrangement uses TRBV5-1 and TRBJ2-5, with a possible D match to TRBD1 (5 bases). The DNA matches TRBJ2-1 better at its end, which makes the J call doubtful. CDR3 length: 13 amino acids. Germline CDR1 is SGHRS and CDR2 is YFSETQ. CDR3: CASSLAPTVEQFF. CDR3 bases: TGCGCCAGCAGCTTGGCCCCGACAGTTGAGCAGTTCTTC.

This clonotype turned up a few times. One junction end does not reproduce the germline sequence, and a read error may be involved. This chain links TRBV6-6 with TRBJ2-3; no reliable D call. The CDR3 spans 15 residues. Germline CDR1 and CDR2: MNHNY and SVGAGI (reference sequence). The CDR3 DNA is TGTGCCAGCAGTTACCCCACGAAGGAGTCAGACACGCAGTATTTT. Protein sequence: CASSYPTKESDTQYF.

This clonotype was seen a few times. The V and J genes are TRBV25-1 and TRBJ2-7; 11 nucleotides line up with TRBD2. The J segment lost 3 bases and the V segment lost 2 bases, leaving 0 bases of the junction unmatched. CDR1 is MGHDK, CDR2 SYGVNS, per germline. This CDR3 has 14 residues. CDR3 in DNA: TGTGCCAGCAGTGAAGGGACTAGCGGCTACGAGCAGTACTTC. Translating it yields CASSEGTSGYEQYF.

V usage is TRBV4-2 and J usage is TRBJ2-7, with D perhaps TRBD2 (5 bases). CDR3 length equals 15 residues. Germline V lookup: CDR1 LGHNA, CDR2 YNFKEQ. The ends were cut back, 0 bases at V and 2 bases at J, with 11 bases in the middle. This chain's CDR3 is CASSQDLGITYEQYF. CDR3 bases: TGTGCCAGCAGCCAAGATCTCGGGATCACCTACGAGCAGTACTTC.

This chain links TRBV27 with TRBJ1-6; D gene ambiguous. The CDR3 totals 17 residues. V gave up 2 bases and J gave up 4 bases, with 15 bases separating them. CDR1 is MNHEY and CDR2 is SMNVEV in the germline V gene (reference sequence). The CDR3 loop is CASSLIVPGSYNSPLHF. Written as DNA, the CDR3 is TGTGCCAGCAGTTTAATCGTTCCGGGCTCTTATAATTCACCCCTCCACTTT.

This chain's CDR3 is CASSHPSLDRVGNEKLFF. CDR3 DNA: TGCGCCAGCAGCCATCCCAGTCTCGACAGGGTCGGAAATGAAAAACTGTTTTTT. The rearrangement joins TRBV4-1 to TRBJ1-4; 7 bases are shared with TRBD1. The ends lost 3 bases at V and 5 bases at J; junction bases unmatched: 15. CDR3 length: 18 amino acids. Germline V gene sequence: CDR1 MGHRA, CDR2 YSYEKL.

This clonotype was found a few times. The CDR3 DNA follows: TGTGCCCCGCCGAGGGGGAGGGCCGGAGGGTACGAGCAGTACTTC. Its translation is CAPPRGRAGGYEQYF. This sequence joins TRBV24-1 and TRBJ2-5; the D gene is possibly TRBD2 (7 bases). The J call could be wrong; TRBJ2-7 is a better fit for the DNA end. The CDR3 totals 15 residues. Germline loops: CDR1 KGHDR, CDR2 SFDVKD.

The chain couples TRBV4-2 to TRBJ1-3; D gene unclear. Germline CDR1 LGHNA, CDR2 YNFKEQ. V lost 1 base to trimming and J lost 0 bases, with 7 bases between them. The CDR3 is 15 amino acids. Here the CDR3 DNA reads TGTGCCAGCAGCCAAGGGGCCAACTCTGGAAACACCATATATTTT. It yields the protein CASSQGANSGNTIYF.

This clonotype showed up just a few times. The chain recombines TRBV4-1 with TRBJ2-1; TRBD2 agrees at 8 bases. V lost 1 base and J lost 3; bases outside the gene matches: 5. CDR1 is MGHRA and CDR2 is YSYEKL in the germline V gene. The CDR3 spans 16 residues. DNA of the CDR3: TGCGCCAGCAGCCAAGTCGAAGCGGGAGACTACAATGAGCAGTTCTTC. Protein product: CASSQVEAGDYNEQFF.

This clonotype was counted a few times. The chain employs TRBV5-1 and TRBJ2-3; D remains ambiguous. Germline V CDR1 and CDR2: SGHRS, YFSETQ. Trimming removed 4 bases from V and 0 bases from J, with 6 bases in between. CDR3 length: 13 residues. Written as DNA, the CDR3 is TGCGCCAGCAGCGACTGGAGCACAGATACGCAGTATTTT. Translating it yields CASSDWSTDTQYF.

V and J are TRBV20-1 and TRBJ1-3; no firm D call. V was pared by 1 base and J by 4 bases, with 8 bases between. Germline CDR1 and CDR2: DFQATT and SNEGSKA (reference sequence). CDR3 length: 13 amino acids. In DNA form, the CDR3 reads TGCAGTGCTAGAGTAGACGGGGGAAACACCATATATTTT. Translation gives CSARVDGGNTIYF.

Only a few counts were recorded for this clonotype. The chain uses TRBV28 and TRBJ2-5; no clear D. This CDR3 is built from 14 residues. Germline values: CDR1 MDHEN, CDR2 SYDVKM. V dropped 3 bases and J dropped 6 bases, with 14 bases sitting between them. The CDR3 nucleotides read TGTGCCAGCAGTTTTGAAATGGCTTCAAAGACCCAGTACTTC. Translation gives CASSFEMASKTQYF.

The chain carries TRBV7-3 and TRBJ1-1, with D unresolved. Germline V lookup: CDR1 SGHTA, CDR2 FQGTGA. V lost 5 bases, J lost 0 bases, and 7 bases lay in between. The CDR3 totals 13 residues. This CDR3 is CASSTAMNTEAFF. CDR3 in DNA: TGTGCCAGCAGCACAGCTATGAACACTGAAGCTTTCTTT.

The rearrangement links TRBV20-1 to TRBJ2-1, with D hard to call. V lost 0 bases and J 7 bases, leaving 13 bases between the germline ends. CDR1 and CDR2 (germline): DFQATT, SNEGSKA (reference sequence). The CDR3 runs 14 residues. CDR3 region: CSARDPGVENEQFF. CDR3 DNA sequence: TGCAGTGCTAGAGATCCCGGAGTGGAGAATGAGCAGTTCTTC.

This clonotype was seen a handful of times. A junction end diverges from the germline sequence, so it may reflect a read error. The V call is TRBV7-7, the J call TRBJ1-4; weak D call: TRBD1 (5 bases). CDR1 SSHAT and CDR2 FNYEAQ come from the germline V gene (reference sequence). CDR3 length: 15 residues. CDR3 DNA: TGTGCTAGCAGCGCCCAGGGTGGGACTAATGAAAAACTGTTTTTT. Encoded protein: CASSAQGGTNEKLFF.

DNA for the CDR3: TGTGCCAGCAGTGACAGGGGGCCCCTTGAGCAGTACTTC. This translates into CASSDRGPLEQYF. The chain recombines TRBV2 with TRBJ2-7, with 8 bases matching TRBD1. From germline, CDR1 is SNHLY and CDR2 FYNNEI. CDR3 length: 13 amino acids. The J segment lost 7 bases and the V segment lost 3 bases, leaving 5 bases of the junction unmatched. The entire variable domain, with the rest obtained from reference TRBV2 and TRBJ2-7, is as follows: EPEVTQTPSHQVTQMGQEVILRCVPISNHLYFYWYRQILGQKVEFLVSFYNNEISEKSEIFDDQFSVERPDGSNFTLKIRSTKLEDSAMYFCASSDRGPLEQYFGPGTRLTVT.

Here the CDR3 DNA reads TGTGCCAGCAGCTTAGACAGCCCGCACGAGCAGTACTTC. Protein: CASSLDSPHEQYF. The chain employs TRBV7-2 and TRBJ2-7; D remains ambiguous. This CDR3 contains 13 residues. V was shortened by 1 base and J by 5 bases, with 9 bases between the two germline ends. From germline, CDR1 is SGHTA and CDR2 FQGNSA. Drawing the rest from reference TRBV7-2 and TRBJ2-7, the complete variable domain is GAGVSQSPSNKVTEKGKDVELRCDPISGHTALYWYRQSLGQGLEFLIYFQGNSAPDKSGLPSDRFSAERTGGSVSTLTIQRTQQEDSAVYLCASSLDSPHEQYFGPGTRLTVT.

CDR3 sequence: CSAPPAGANYGYTF. As DNA, the CDR3 is TGCAGTGCTCCTCCCGCTGGAGCTAACTATGGCTACACCTTC. The chain couples TRBV20-1 to TRBJ1-2; D unclear. This CDR3 is built from 14 residues. V was shortened by 5 bases and J by 0 bases, with 13 bases between the two germline ends. Germline assignment: CDR1 DFQATT and CDR2 SNEGSKA (reference sequence).

The CDR3 DNA sequence: TGTGCCAGCAGTGAATATTTAGGGGATGGGGCAACTAATGAAAAACTGTTTTTT. It yields the protein CASSEYLGDGATNEKLFF. The rearrangement links TRBV25-1 to TRBJ1-4, with D perhaps matching TRBD1 (5 bases). This CDR3 has 18 residues. V shed 0 bases and J shed 0 bases, with 14 bases lying between them. CDR1 and CDR2 from the germline V gene are MGHDK and SYGVNS. The complete variable domain, with remaining parts taken from reference TRBV25-1 and TRBJ1-4, reads EADIYQTPRYLVIGTGKKITLECSQTMGHDKMYWYQQDPGMELHLIHYSYGVNSTEKGDLSSESTVSRIRTEHFPLTLESARPSHTSQYLCASSEYLGDGATNEKLFFGSGTQLSVL.